The clone carrying this TCR beta chain was picked up a small number of times. The J segment lost 2 bases and the V segment lost 6 bases, leaving 9 bases of the junction unmatched. The CDR3 spans 16 residues. Germline V gene data show CDR1 as SNHLY and CDR2 as FYNNEI. The data belong to a study of blood T cell repertoires in COVID-19. Study processing details: By means of reference gene primer amplification, nucleated cell counts were estimated. TCRdb's copy holds only in-frame clones and misses some; the assay was immunoSEQ multiplex PCR. V, J and clone size reflect that table, while D and trimming were determined from the DNA. The profile covers approximately 240,000 clones, with approximately 87% appearing a single time and 3% to 3.5% taken by the ten largest. The participants were between about 18 and 90 years old and came from 20 to 30 US areas.

The rearrangement links TRBV2 to TRBJ1-4; TRBD1 aligns across 7 bases. Sequencing was performed on PBMCs or T cells enriched from blood (not recorded which). This clonotype originated in a woman in her forties or fifties in a cohort exposed to, infected with or recovered from COVID-19 (not recorded which). The CDR3 protein is CASRMTGTWTNEKLFF. The CDR3 DNA reads as TGTGCCAGCAGGATGACAGGGACGTGGACTAATGAAAAACTGTTTTTT.